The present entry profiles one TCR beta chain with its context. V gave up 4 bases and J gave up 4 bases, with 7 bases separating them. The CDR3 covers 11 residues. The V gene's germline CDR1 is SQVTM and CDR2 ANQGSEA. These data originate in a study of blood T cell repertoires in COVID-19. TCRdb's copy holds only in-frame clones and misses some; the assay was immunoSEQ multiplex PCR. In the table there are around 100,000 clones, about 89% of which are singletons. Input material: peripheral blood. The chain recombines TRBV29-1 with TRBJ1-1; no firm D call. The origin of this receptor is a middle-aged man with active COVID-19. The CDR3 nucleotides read TGCAGCGTTGTACAGAGCACTGAAGCTTTCTTT. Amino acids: CSVVQSTEAFF.